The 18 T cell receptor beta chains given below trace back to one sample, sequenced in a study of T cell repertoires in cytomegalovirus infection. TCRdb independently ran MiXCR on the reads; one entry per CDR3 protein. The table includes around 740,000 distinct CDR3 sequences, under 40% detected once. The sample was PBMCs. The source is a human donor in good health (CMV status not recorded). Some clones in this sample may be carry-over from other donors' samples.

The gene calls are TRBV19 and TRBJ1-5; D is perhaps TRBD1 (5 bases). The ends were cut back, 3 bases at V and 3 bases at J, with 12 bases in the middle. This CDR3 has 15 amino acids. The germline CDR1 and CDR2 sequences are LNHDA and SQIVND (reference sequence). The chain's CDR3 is CASSMGRELNQPQHF. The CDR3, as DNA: TGTGCCAGTAGTATGGGCAGGGAACTCAATCAGCCCCAGCATTTT.

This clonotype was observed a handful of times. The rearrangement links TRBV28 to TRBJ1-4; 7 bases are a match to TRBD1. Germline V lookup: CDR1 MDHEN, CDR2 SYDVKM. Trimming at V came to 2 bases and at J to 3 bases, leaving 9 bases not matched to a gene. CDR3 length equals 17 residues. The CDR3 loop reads CASSLRDRAVPNEKLFF. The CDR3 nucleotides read TGTGCCAGCAGTTTACGTGACAGGGCGGTACCTAATGAAAAACTGTTTTTT.

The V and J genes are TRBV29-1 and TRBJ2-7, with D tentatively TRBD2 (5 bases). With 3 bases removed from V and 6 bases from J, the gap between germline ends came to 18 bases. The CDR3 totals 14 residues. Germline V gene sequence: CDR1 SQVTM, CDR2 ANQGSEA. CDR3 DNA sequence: TGCAGCGTTGAGGCGAGGCGAGGGTCTCCCGAGCAGTACTTC. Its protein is CSVEARRGSPEQYF.

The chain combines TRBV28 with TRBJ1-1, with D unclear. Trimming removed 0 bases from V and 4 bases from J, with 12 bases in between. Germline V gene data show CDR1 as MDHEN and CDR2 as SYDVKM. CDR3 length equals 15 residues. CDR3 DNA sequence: TGTGCCAGCAGTTTATGGGCGGGATCCGGCACTGAAGCTTTCTTT. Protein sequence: CASSLWAGSGTEAFF.

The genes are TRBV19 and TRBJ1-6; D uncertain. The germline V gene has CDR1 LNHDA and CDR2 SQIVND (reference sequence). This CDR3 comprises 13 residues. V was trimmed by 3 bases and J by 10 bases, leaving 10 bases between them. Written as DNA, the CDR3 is TGTGCCAGTAGTATGAGGGAACCATCACCCCTCCACTTT. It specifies CASSMREPSPLHF.

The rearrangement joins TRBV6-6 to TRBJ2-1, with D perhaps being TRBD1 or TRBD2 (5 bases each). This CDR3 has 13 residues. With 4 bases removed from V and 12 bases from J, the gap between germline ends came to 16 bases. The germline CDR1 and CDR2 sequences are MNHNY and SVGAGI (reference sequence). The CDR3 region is CASSSRLTEGQFF. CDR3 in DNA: TGTGCCAGCAGTTCCCGACTGACAGAGGGGCAGTTCTTC.

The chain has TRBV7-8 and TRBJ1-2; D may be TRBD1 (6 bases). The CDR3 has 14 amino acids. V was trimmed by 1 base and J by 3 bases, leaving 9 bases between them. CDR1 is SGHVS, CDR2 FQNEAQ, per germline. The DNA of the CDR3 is TGTGCCAGCAGCTTAGACTCAGGGGACTATGGCTACACCTTC. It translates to CASSLDSGDYGYTF.

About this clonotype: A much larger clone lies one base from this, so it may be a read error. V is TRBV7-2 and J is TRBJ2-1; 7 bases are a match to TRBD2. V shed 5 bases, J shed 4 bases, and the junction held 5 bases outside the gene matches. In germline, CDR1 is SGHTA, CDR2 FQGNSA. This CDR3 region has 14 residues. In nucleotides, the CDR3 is TGTGCCAGCAGCAAGAGCGGGGTTTACAATGAGCAGTTCTTC. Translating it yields CASSKSGVYNEQFF. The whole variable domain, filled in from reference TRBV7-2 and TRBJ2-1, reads GAGVSQSPSNKVTEKGKDVELRCDPISGHTALYWYRQSLGQGLEFLIYFQGNSAPDKSGLPSDRFSAERTGGSVSTLTIQRTQQEDSAVYLCASSKSGVYNEQFFGPGTRLTVL.

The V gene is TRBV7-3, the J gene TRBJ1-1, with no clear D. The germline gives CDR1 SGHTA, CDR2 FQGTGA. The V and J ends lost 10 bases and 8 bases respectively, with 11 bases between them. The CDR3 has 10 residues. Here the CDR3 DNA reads TGTGCCACCTCGGGGATGGAAGCTTTCTTT. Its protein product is CATSGMEAFF.

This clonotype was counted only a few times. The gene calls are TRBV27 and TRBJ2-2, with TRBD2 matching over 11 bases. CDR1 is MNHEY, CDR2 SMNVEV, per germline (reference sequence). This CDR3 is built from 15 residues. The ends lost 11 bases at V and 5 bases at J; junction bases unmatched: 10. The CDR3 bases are TGTGCCTGTGGGCGACTAGCGGGATCGACCGGGGAGCTGTTTTTT. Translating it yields CACGRLAGSTGELFF.

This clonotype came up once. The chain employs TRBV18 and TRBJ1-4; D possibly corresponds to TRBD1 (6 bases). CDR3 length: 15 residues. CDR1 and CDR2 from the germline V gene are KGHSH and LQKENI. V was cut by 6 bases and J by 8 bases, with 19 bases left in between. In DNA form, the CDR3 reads TGTGCCAGCTCGCACGAGCCGGGACAATTGGAAAAACTGTTTTTT. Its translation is CASSHEPGQLEKLFF.

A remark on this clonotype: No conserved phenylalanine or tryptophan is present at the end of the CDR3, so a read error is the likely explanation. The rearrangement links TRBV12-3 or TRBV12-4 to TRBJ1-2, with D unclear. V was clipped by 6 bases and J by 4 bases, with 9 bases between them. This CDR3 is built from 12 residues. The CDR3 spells CASRQWIYGYTV. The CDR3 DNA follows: TGTGCCAGCAGGCAGTGGATCTATGGCTACACCGTC.

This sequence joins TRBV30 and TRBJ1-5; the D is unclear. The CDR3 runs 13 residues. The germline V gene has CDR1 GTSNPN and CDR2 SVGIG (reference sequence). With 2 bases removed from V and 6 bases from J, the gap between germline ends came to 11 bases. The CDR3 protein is CAWSTARTQPQHF. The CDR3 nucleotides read TGTGCCTGGAGTACGGCGCGGACTCAGCCCCAGCATTTT.

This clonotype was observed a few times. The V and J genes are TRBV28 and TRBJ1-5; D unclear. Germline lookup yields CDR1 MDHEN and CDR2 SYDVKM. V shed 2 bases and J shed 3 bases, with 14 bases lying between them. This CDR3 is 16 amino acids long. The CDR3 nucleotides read TGTGCCAGCAGTTTAAGCGGAGTGGGGATCAATCAGCCCCAGCATTTT. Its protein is CASSLSGVGINQPQHF.

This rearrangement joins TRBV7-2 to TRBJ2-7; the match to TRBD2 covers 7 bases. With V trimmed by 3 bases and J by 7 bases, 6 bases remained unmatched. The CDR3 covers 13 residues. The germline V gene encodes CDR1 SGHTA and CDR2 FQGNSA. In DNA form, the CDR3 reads TGTGCCAGCAGCTTTGGACTAGATCGGGAGCAGTACTTC. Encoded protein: CASSFGLDREQYF.

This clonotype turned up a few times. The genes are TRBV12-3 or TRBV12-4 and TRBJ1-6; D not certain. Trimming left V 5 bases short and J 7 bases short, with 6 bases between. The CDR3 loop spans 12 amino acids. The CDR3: CASSAINSPLHF. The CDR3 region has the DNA TGTGCCAGCAGTGCTATCAATTCACCCCTCCACTTT.

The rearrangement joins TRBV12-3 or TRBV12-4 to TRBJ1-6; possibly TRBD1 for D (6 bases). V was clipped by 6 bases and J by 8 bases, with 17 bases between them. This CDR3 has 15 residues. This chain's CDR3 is CASSNHRAVDSPLHF. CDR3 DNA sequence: TGTGCCAGCAGCAACCACAGGGCCGTTGATTCACCCCTCCACTTT.

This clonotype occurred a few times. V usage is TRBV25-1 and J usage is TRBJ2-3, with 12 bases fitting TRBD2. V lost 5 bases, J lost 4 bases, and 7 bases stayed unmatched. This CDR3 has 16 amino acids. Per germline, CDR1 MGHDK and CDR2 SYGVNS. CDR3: CASSSTSGGPSDTQYF. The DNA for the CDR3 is TGTGCCAGCAGTTCAACTAGCGGGGGGCCATCAGATACGCAGTATTTT.